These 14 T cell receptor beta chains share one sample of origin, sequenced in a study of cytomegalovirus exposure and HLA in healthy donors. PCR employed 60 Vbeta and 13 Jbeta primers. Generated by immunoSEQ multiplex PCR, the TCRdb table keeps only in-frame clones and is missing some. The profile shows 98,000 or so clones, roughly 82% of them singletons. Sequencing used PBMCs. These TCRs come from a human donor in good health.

The CDR3 DNA sequence: TGTGCCAGCAGTGAATCGTTCAGGTCCGGATATCAGCCCCAGCATTTT. Translating it yields CASSESFRSGYQPQHF. The chain carries TRBV2 and TRBJ1-5; D not resolved. V lost 2 bases, J lost 5 bases, and 16 bases lay in between. The CDR3 spans 16 residues. The germline CDR1 and CDR2 sequences are SNHLY and FYNNEI.

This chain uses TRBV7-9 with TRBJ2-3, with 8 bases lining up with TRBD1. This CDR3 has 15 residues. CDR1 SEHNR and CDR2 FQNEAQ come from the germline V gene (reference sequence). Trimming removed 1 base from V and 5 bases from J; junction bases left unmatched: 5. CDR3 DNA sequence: TGTGCCAGCAGCTTAGTCCCAGGGGGCATAGATACGCAGTATTTT. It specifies CASSLVPGGIDTQYF.

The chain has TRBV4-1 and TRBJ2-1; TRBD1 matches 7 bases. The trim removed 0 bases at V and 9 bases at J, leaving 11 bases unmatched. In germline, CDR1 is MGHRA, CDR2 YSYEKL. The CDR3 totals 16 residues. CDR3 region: CASSQEAQGVKGEQFF. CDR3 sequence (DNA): TGCGCCAGCAGCCAAGAAGCGCAGGGGGTAAAAGGTGAGCAGTTCTTC.

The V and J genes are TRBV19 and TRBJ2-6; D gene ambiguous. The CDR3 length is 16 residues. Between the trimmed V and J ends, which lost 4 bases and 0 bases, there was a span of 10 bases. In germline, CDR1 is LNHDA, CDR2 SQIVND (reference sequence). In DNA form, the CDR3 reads TGTGCCAGTAGTAGGGCAGGCCTCTCTGGGGCCAACGTCCTGACTTTC. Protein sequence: CASSRAGLSGANVLTF.

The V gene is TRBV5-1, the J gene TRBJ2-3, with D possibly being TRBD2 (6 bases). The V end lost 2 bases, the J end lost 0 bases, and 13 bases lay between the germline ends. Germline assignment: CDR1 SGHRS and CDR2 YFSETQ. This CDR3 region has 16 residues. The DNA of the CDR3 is TGCGCCAGCAGCTTCAAGGCGGGGCAAAGCACAGATACGCAGTATTTT. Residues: CASSFKAGQSTDTQYF.

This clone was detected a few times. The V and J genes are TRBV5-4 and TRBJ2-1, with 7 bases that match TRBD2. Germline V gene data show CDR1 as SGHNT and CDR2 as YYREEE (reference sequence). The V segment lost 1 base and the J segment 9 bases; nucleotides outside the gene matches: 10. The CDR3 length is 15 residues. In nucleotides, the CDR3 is TGTGCCAGCAGCTTGACTAGCGCGGCCTTCGGTGAGCAGTTCTTC. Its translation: CASSLTSAAFGEQFF.

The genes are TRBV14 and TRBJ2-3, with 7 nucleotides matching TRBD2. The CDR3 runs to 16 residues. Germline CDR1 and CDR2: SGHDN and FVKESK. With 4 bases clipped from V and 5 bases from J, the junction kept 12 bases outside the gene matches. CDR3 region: CASSPTWRELIDTQYF. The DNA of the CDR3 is TGTGCCAGCAGCCCCACTTGGCGGGAGTTGATAGATACGCAGTATTTT. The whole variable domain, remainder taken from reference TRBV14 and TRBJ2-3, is EAGVTQFPSHSVIEKGQTVTLRCDPISGHDNLYWYRRVMGKEIKFLLHFVKESKQDESGMPNNRFLAERTGGTYSTLKVQPAELEDSGVYFCASSPTWRELIDTQYFGPGTRLTVL.

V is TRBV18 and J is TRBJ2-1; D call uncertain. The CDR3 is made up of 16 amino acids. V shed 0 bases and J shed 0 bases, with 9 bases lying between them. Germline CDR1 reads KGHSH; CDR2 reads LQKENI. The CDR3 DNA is TGTGCCAGCTCACCACCGAGGAAAAACTCCTACAATGAGCAGTTCTTC. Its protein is CASSPPRKNSYNEQFF.

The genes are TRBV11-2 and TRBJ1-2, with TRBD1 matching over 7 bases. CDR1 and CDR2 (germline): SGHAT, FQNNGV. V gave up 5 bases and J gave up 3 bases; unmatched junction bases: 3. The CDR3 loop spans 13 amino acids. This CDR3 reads CASSPGTDYGYTF. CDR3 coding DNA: TGTGCCAGCAGCCCCGGGACAGACTATGGCTACACCTTC.

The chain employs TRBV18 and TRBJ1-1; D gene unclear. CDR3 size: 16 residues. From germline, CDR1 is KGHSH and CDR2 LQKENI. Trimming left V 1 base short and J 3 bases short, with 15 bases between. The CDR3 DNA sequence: TGTGCCAGCTCACCACGCCTCTCCCGAGTCGACACTGAAGCTTTCTTT. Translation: CASSPRLSRVDTEAFF.

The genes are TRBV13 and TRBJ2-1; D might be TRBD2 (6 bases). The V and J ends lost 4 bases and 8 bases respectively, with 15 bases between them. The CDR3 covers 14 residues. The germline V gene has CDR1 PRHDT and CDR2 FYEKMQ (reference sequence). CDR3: CASSSGGPDDEQFF. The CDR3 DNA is TGTGCCAGCAGCTCCGGGGGACCGGACGATGAGCAGTTCTTC.

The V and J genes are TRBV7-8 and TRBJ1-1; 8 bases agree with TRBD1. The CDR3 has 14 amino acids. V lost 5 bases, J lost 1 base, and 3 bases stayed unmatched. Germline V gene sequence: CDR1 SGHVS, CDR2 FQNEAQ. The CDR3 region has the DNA TGTGCCAGCAGCGTACAGGGGGGGAACACTGAAGCTTTCTTT. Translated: CASSVQGGNTEAFF.

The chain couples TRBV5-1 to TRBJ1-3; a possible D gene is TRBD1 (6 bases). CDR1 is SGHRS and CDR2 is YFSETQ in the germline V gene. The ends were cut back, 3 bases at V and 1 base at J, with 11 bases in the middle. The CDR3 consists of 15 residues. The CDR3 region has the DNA TGCGCCAGCAGCTCGCTACAGGGTTCTGGAAACACCATATATTTT. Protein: CASSSLQGSGNTIYF.

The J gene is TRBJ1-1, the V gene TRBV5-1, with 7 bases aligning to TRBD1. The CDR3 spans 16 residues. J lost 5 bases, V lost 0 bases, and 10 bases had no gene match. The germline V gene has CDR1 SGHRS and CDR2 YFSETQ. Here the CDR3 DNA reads TGCGCCAGCAGCTTGGGGGATAAACAGGGGCGGACTGAAGCTTTCTTT. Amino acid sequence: CASSLGDKQGRTEAFF.